The 19 T cell receptor beta chains in this list originate from one sample, sequenced in a study of OX40 agonist ivuxolimab in advanced cancers. Produced via immunoSEQ multiplex PCR; TCRdb's table is partial and in-frame only. The table lists roughly 53,000 clones, 70% to 90% of them singletons, with around 1.5% in the top ten. This sample comprised CD4+ or CD8+ T cells sorted from blood, obtained in a trial of the OX40 agonist ivuxolimab. The receptors originated from an adult with an advanced solid tumor such as melanoma, head and neck, liver or kidney cancer.

This clone was counted once. The rearrangement links TRBV21-1 to TRBJ1-1. TRBV21-1 is a listed pseudogene. The CDR3 spans 18 residues. The CDR3 nucleotides read TGTGCCAGCAGCTCGCACGACGGACCAGTCTTCTTGAACACTGAAGCTTTCTTT. It yields the protein CASSSHDGPVFLNTEAFF.

In the case of this clone: Other DNA sequences within the sample encode an identical CDR3. The chain couples TRBV25-1 to TRBJ1-2; TRBD1 aligns across 9 bases. V shed 6 bases, J shed 2 bases, and the junction held 1 base outside the gene matches. The germline gives CDR1 MGHDK, CDR2 SYGVNS. The CDR3 runs to 13 residues. The CDR3 nucleotides read TGTGCCAGCAGCGGGACAGGGAACTATGGCTACACCTTC. Translating it yields CASSGTGNYGYTF.

J is TRBJ2-3 and V is TRBV9; 9 nucleotides match TRBD2. V lost 4 bases to trimming and J lost 3 bases; unmatched junction nucleotides: 12. The CDR3 is 17 residues long. Germline V lookup: CDR1 SGDLS, CDR2 YYNGEE. The CDR3 bases are TGTGCCAGCAGCCTCTTCGGCGGGGGGGCCGGAACAGATACGCAGTATTTT. This translates into CASSLFGGGAGTDTQYF.

The chain couples TRBV19 to TRBJ2-3; 7 bases match TRBD1. J was trimmed by 4 bases and V by 3 bases; bases with no gene match: 7. Germline assignment: CDR1 LNHDA and CDR2 SQIVND (reference sequence). The CDR3 runs to 15 residues. The CDR3 loop reads CASSMGDRVPDTQYF. As DNA, the CDR3 is TGTGCCAGTAGTATGGGCGACAGGGTCCCAGATACGCAGTATTTT.

The chain joins TRBV5-6 to TRBJ1-2; 9 bases align to TRBD1. Germline V CDR1 and CDR2: SGHDT, YYEEEE. The junction had 7 bases not matched to a gene; V was cut back by 6 bases and J by 7 bases. CDR3 length: 13 amino acids. The CDR3 loop is CASIRTGARGYTF. Here the CDR3 DNA reads TGTGCCAGCATCAGGACAGGGGCTCGTGGCTACACCTTC.

The rearrangement uses TRBV6-5 and TRBJ1-4; 9 nucleotides match TRBD1. The ends lost 2 bases at V and 7 bases at J; junction bases unmatched: 2. Germline-derived CDR1 and CDR2 are MNHEY and SVGAGI. The CDR3 runs to 14 residues. This CDR3 reads CASSYGDRAEKLFF. CDR3 DNA: TGTGCCAGCAGTTACGGGGACAGGGCTGAAAAACTGTTTTTT.

Only one count was recorded for this clone. The chain has TRBV7-9 and TRBJ1-2; the match to TRBD1 covers 7 bases. This CDR3 spans 14 amino acids. Germline-derived CDR1 and CDR2 are SEHNR and FQNEAQ (reference sequence). V lost 0 bases and J lost 4; bases outside the gene matches: 2. The CDR3 DNA sequence: TGTGCCAGCAGCTTAGCACAGGGGCCCTATGGCTACACCTTC. Its translation: CASSLAQGPYGYTF.

The chain combines TRBV29-1 with TRBJ2-3, with a weak D call TRBD1 (6 bases). From germline, CDR1 is SQVTM and CDR2 ANQGSEA. The CDR3 contains 14 residues. Trimming took off 4 bases at V and 2 bases at J, with 13 bases between the two ends. CDR3 amino acids: CSVVRQDPTDTQYF. The CDR3 nucleotides read TGCAGCGTTGTAAGACAGGACCCCACAGATACGCAGTATTTT.

The chain links TRBV7-9 to TRBJ2-1; 10 nucleotides agree with TRBD1. V shed 6 bases and J 12 bases; nucleotides not matched to a gene: 11. There are 14 residues in the CDR3. The germline V gene has CDR1 SEHNR and CDR2 FQNEAQ (reference sequence). Here the CDR3 DNA reads TGTGCCAGCAGTTCCGGGACAGGGGTAACTGGGCAGTTCTTC. Encoded protein: CASSSGTGVTGQFF.

This clone has just a few counts. The rearrangement joins TRBV23-1 to TRBJ2-5; D remains ambiguous. TRBV23-1 is filed as an ORF, its function uncertain. V was clipped by 4 bases and J by 2 bases, with 26 bases between them. This CDR3 is built from 19 residues. The CDR3 loop is CASSRGKDPYGQPQETQYF. DNA of the CDR3: TGCGCCAGCAGTCGCGGAAAGGACCCCTACGGCCAGCCTCAAGAGACCCAGTACTTC.

This clone appeared a few times. CDR3 sequence (DNA): TGCAGCGTTAACGGGGGGCCCTACAATGAGCAGTTCTTC. As protein: CSVNGGPYNEQFF. The rearrangement uses TRBV29-1 and TRBJ2-1, with a tentative D call TRBD2 (7 bases). V was pared by 5 bases and J by 2 bases, with 10 bases between. Germline V gene lookup returns CDR1 SQVTM and CDR2 ANQGSEA. The CDR3 is 13 residues long.

The chain has TRBV18 and TRBJ2-2; weak D call: TRBD1 (7 bases). V dropped 5 bases and J dropped 4 bases, with 26 bases sitting between them. The CDR3 extends over 19 amino acids. Germline lookup yields CDR1 KGHSH and CDR2 LQKENI. This CDR3 reads CASSSASIGRGVPTGELFF. In nucleotides, the CDR3 is TGTGCCAGCTCATCCGCTTCGATTGGCAGGGGGGTACCCACCGGGGAGCTGTTTTTT.

The chain recombines TRBV5-1 with TRBJ2-3; 14 bases are a match to TRBD2. Germline V gene lookup returns CDR1 SGHRS and CDR2 YFSETQ. CDR3 size: 16 residues. Trimming at V came to 4 bases and at J to 4 bases, leaving 5 bases not matched to a gene. The CDR3 DNA follows: TGCGCCAGCAGCACCGGGACTAGCGGGGGCTCAGATACGCAGTATTTT. Its protein product is CASSTGTSGGSDTQYF.

The V call is TRBV18, the J call TRBJ2-7; tentative D call: TRBD1 (5 bases). Germline CDR1 is KGHSH and CDR2 is LQKENI. Trimming stripped 3 bases from V and 3 bases from J, with 12 bases between. The CDR3 sequence is 14 residues long. The CDR3 nucleotides are TGTGCCAGCTCACCTCGGACGGACAACTACGAGCAGTACTTC. Its protein product is CASSPRTDNYEQYF.

The chain joins TRBV5-4 to TRBJ2-1; 7 positions match TRBD2. Germline CDR1 SGHNT, CDR2 YYREEE (reference sequence). V lost 4 bases and J lost 7; bases outside the gene matches: 2. The CDR3 is 12 amino acids. Written as DNA, the CDR3 is TGTGCCAGCAGCCGTAGCGGGAATGAGCAGTTCTTC. Encoded protein: CASSRSGNEQFF.

The chain combines TRBV30 with TRBJ2-2, with no clear D. Trimming stripped 1 base from V and 0 bases from J, with 6 bases between. This CDR3 is 14 amino acids long. Germline CDR1 and CDR2: GTSNPN and SVGIG (reference sequence). CDR3 region: CAWSEGTNTGELFF. In nucleotides, the CDR3 is TGTGCCTGGAGTGAGGGAACGAACACCGGGGAGCTGTTTTTT.

This clone was detected only once. The V gene is TRBV5-4, the J gene TRBJ1-6; D remains unclear. There are 16 residues in the CDR3. V was pared by 4 bases and J by 9 bases, with 20 bases between. Germline CDR1 SGHNT, CDR2 YYREEE (reference sequence). The CDR3 loop is CASSGSRGTTGSPLHF. In DNA form, the CDR3 reads TGTGCCAGCAGCGGCTCCCGAGGTACTACGGGTTCACCCCTCCACTTT.

V and J are TRBV2 and TRBJ2-3; D is perhaps TRBD1 (6 bases). The germline V gene encodes CDR1 SNHLY and CDR2 FYNNEI. The CDR3 covers 15 residues. V lost 9 bases and J 2 bases, leaving 18 bases between the germline ends. The CDR3 region has the DNA TGTGCCAGTACCCACAATGGGGGCAACACAGATACGCAGTATTTT. Translation: CASTHNGGNTDTQYF.

V and J are TRBV5-1 and TRBJ2-3; a possible D gene is TRBD1 (6 bases). Germline CDR1 and CDR2: SGHRS and YFSETQ. V lost 4 bases, J lost 1 base, and 10 bases lay in between. CDR3 length equals 14 residues. The DNA of the CDR3 is TGCGCCAGCAGCCTAGGACAGCGCACAGATACGCAGTATTTT. This sequence encodes CASSLGQRTDTQYF.